The rows below give T cell receptor beta chains drawn from one sample of a study of beta chain features in type 1 diabetes. This table comes from immunoSEQ multiplex PCR, and its TCRdb copy is limited to in-frame clones, with some not included. The profile covers over 40,000 clones, with around 63% appearing a single time and more than 1.5% taken by the ten largest. What was sequenced was Tregs from blood. These receptors all stem from a man aged 25 to 40 with type 1 diabetes. Some clones in this sample may be carry-over from other donors' samples. CDR3s include the opening cysteine and the closing phenylalanine or tryptophan. The order of the fields is D gene, J gene, V gene, clone size, CDR3 protein, CDR3 DNA. D genes are given only for firm matches. Rows give clone size only sometimes, using once, few, many, or a class for an expanded clone.

NA	TRBJ1-2	TRBV7-6	NA	CASSLGGGGRGYTF	TGTGCCAGCAGCCTGGGGGGGGGCGGGAGAGGCTACACCTTC
NA	TRBJ2-5	TRBV19	few	CASSITGGETQYF	TGTGCCAGTAGTATTACAGGAGGGGAGACCCAGTACTTC
TRBD1	TRBJ2-5	TRBV6-6	NA	CASKPGQGKETQYF	TGTGCCAGCAAACCGGGACAGGGAAAAGAGACCCAGTACTTC
TRBD1	TRBJ1-1	TRBV5-1	NA	CASSSAPGQGYQRTEAFF	TGCGCCAGCAGCTCTGCGCCGGGACAGGGATATCAAAGGACTGAAGCTTTCTTT
TRBD2	TRBJ2-2	TRBV9	few	CASSGSGGAWGTGELFF	TGTGCCAGCAGCGGTAGCGGGGGGGCCTGGGGGACCGGGGAGCTGTTTTTT
NA	TRBJ1-2	TRBV4-3	NA	CASSQGLGAPYGYTF	TGCGCCAGCAGCCAAGGTCTGGGGGCACCGTATGGCTACACCTTC
TRBD2	TRBJ2-2	TRBV19	NA	CASSNRLAGGIGTGELFF	TGTGCCAGTAGTAATAGGTTAGCGGGGGGCATCGGCACCGGGGAGCTGTTTTTT
TRBD1	TRBJ1-2	TRBV2	NA	CASSEGTDYGYTF	TGTGCCAGCAGTGAGGGGACAGATTATGGCTACACCTTC
NA	TRBJ2-5	TRBV29-1	few	CSVAGETQYF	TGCAGCGTTGCGGGGGAGACCCAGTACTTC
TRBD1	TRBJ1-1	TRBV7-9	NA	CASSDGQGLPF	TGTGCCAGCAGCGATGGACAGGGTCTCCCCTTT
NA	TRBJ1-6	TRBV7-9	NA	CASSSRDGSPLHF	TGTGCCAGCAGCTCGCGGGACGGGTCACCCCTCCACTTT
NA	TRBJ1-2	TRBV5-1	NA	CASSLETGVYGYTF	TGCGCCAGCAGCTTGGAGACAGGAGTCTATGGCTACACCTTC
NA	TRBJ1-4	TRBV4-2	NA	CASSQDRMRAGVRSNEKLFF	TGTGCCAGCAGCCAAGACCGCATGAGGGCAGGGGTAAGGTCCAATGAAAAACTGTTTTTT
NA	TRBJ2-7	TRBV5-1	NA	CASRLDSFYEQYF	TGCGCCAGCAGGCTGGACAGCTTCTACGAGCAGTACTTC
TRBD1	TRBJ2-3	TRBV19	NA	CASSLRDRWSTDTQYF	TGTGCCAGTAGTCTCCGGGACAGATGGAGCACAGATACGCAGTATTTT
TRBD1	TRBJ2-1	TRBV18	NA	CASSSDRATVQFF	TGTGCCAGCTCATCGGACAGGGCGACGGTACAGTTCTTC
NA	TRBJ1-6	TRBV2	NA	CASSGGSSYNSPLHF	TGTGCCAGCAGTGGAGGGAGCTCCTATAATTCACCCCTCCACTTT
NA	TRBJ2-7	TRBV9	NA	CASSGGGAHAEQYF	TGTGCCAGCAGCGGAGGCGGGGCACACGCCGAGCAGTACTTC
NA	TRBJ2-3	TRBV5-1	NA	CASSLQTGPKSLDTQYF	TGCGCCAGCAGCTTACAAACAGGACCAAAATCCCTAGATACGCAGTATTTT
NA	TRBJ1-6	TRBV5-1	NA	CASSLRTNSPLHF	TGCGCCAGCAGCCTCCGGACAAATTCACCCCTCCACTTT
NA	TRBJ2-2	TRBV5-1	NA	CASSLAGQSLNTGELFF	TGCGCCAGCAGCTTGGCCGGACAGTCTCTGAACACCGGGGAGCTGTTTTTT
NA	TRBJ2-2	TRBV5-6	NA	CASSLGLNTGELFF	TGTGCCAGCAGCTTGGGACTCAACACCGGGGAGCTGTTTTTT
NA	TRBJ1-3	TRBV7-3	NA	CASSFDFGNTIYF	TGTGCCAGCAGCTTCGACTTTGGAAACACCATATATTTT
TRBD2	TRBJ2-1	TRBV30	NA	CAWELAGGNEQFF	TGTGCCTGGGAGTTGGCGGGAGGGAATGAGCAGTTCTTC
TRBD1	TRBJ2-5	TRBV6-5	NA	CASRPGGSETQYF	TGTGCCAGCAGACCAGGGGGTTCAGAGACCCAGTACTTC
NA	TRBJ1-2	TRBV7-9	NA	CASSQGQGGVDGYTF	TGTGCCAGCAGCCAGGGGCAGGGTGGAGTTGATGGCTACACCTTC
TRBD2	TRBJ2-3	TRBV11-2	NA	CASSLVLAGGPDTQYF	TGTGCCAGCAGCTTAGTTCTAGCGGGGGGCCCAGATACGCAGTATTTT
TRBD2	TRBJ2-1	TRBV7-9	NA	CASSRWTSPRYNEQFF	TGTGCCAGCAGCCGATGGACTAGTCCGCGCTACAATGAGCAGTTCTTC
TRBD2	TRBJ2-1	TRBV7-3	NA	CASSFTSGDNEQFF	TGTGCCAGCAGCTTCACTAGCGGGGACAATGAGCAGTTCTTC
NA	TRBJ1-1	TRBV12-5	NA	CASERGRLNTEAFF	TGTGCTAGTGAGCGGGGCAGGCTGAACACTGAAGCTTTCTTT
NA	TRBJ1-1	TRBV29-1	NA	CSAITQGNTEAFF	TGCAGCGCGATTACACAGGGAAACACTGAAGCTTTCTTT
NA	TRBJ2-5	TRBV6-6	NA	CASSYGGEETQYF	TGTGCCAGCAGTTACGGGGGCGAAGAGACCCAGTACTTC
NA	TRBJ2-1	TRBV7-2	few	CASSRIPGGYNEQFF	TGTGCCAGCAGCCGTATTCCCGGGGGCTACAATGAGCAGTTCTTC
NA	TRBJ1-2	TRBV7-3	NA	CASSLGGPYGYTF	TGTGCCAGCAGCTTGGGGGGTCCCTATGGCTACACCTTC
NA	TRBJ2-2	TRBV5-1	once	CASSRTVTGELFF	TGCGCCAGCAGCAGGACAGTTACCGGGGAGCTGTTTTTT
NA	TRBJ2-6	TRBV30	NA	CSRLFSGANVLTF	TGCTCCAGACTTTTCTCTGGGGCCAACGTCCTGACTTTC
NA	TRBJ1-1	TRBV18	NA	CASSPRSAEAFF	TGTGCCAGCTCACCACGTTCGGCTGAAGCTTTCTTT
TRBD1	TRBJ2-1	TRBV11-2	NA	CASNPVGKDRAGDEQFF	TGTGCCAGCAACCCCGTTGGGAAGGACAGGGCAGGGGATGAGCAGTTCTTC
TRBD1	TRBJ2-1	TRBV7-2	few	CASSSFLTGSNEQFF	TGTGCCAGCAGCTCCTTTTTGACAGGGTCCAATGAGCAGTTCTTC
NA	TRBJ2-7	TRBV5-1	NA	CASSSTGSSYEQYF	TGCGCCAGCAGCTCGACGGGGAGCTCCTACGAGCAGTACTTC